This TCR beta chain was sequenced during a study of CD8 T cells in ankylosing spondylitis listed by TCRdb under 2017. In terms of the full investigation: T cell receptor beta repertoires were profiled in healthy donors and ankylosing spondylitis patients so that disease-linked TCR variants could be found. The full study cohort was made up of 25 to 30 ankylosing spondylitis patients and about a hundred healthy donors. Peripheral blood samples were taken, and synovial fluid was additionally collected from ankylosing spondylitis patients.

Via the germline V gene, CDR1 is KGHSH and CDR2 LQKENI. Clipping removes 5 bases from V and 0 bases from J, with 3 as the unmatched junction base count. Reading from cysteine to phenylalanine, the CDR3 counts 14 amino acids. CDR3 DNA is the only sequence kept; it has 42 bases, read in frame from the first base. Paper-wide results and their limitations: A TCR beta motif of about 8 highly homologous amino acid variants appeared characteristic of blood from ankylosing spondylitis patients. Some of the motif variants had been reported before in the synovial fluid and blood of reactive arthritis patients, a finding that suggests common disease-initiation mechanisms. The disease-linked clones were reported as significantly enriched in matched synovial fluid samples from ankylosing spondylitis patients. In peripheral blood, the disease-linked clones were found at relatively low frequencies and had a CD8+ phenotype.

This clonotype has ten or more counts. Its antigen target is currently unknown. No per-base quality is available; no much larger clone lies one base away. The reads were generated on an Illumina HiSeq 2500. TCR beta libraries were prepared by quantitative 5'-RACE with molecular barcodes. In the authors' own workflow: Disease-linked TCR variants were identified with a new computational method built on a probabilistic model of VDJ rearrangement. The public reads were run again by TCRdb, first through fastp at Q25 and then through MiXCR, and only productive beta chains were kept. Rows merge per CDR3 protein into single entries with the most common DNA and genes. Here the V and J calls rest on TCRdb's processing, not on the authors' analysis. The sample table records about 200,000 distinct CDR3 sequences; roughly 24% of these occur just once. The biggest ten clones account for roughly 6.7% of the sample.

In this chain, TRBV18 is recombined with TRBJ1-1, with TRBD1 identical over 7 junction bases. The clonotype originates from a male donor with ankylosing spondylitis or in good health (not recorded which). The source material was blood, either unsorted or a sorted T cell fraction (not recorded which). The nucleotide sequence is TGTGCCAGCTCAGCAGGGGGAATGAACACTGAAGCTTTCTTT. Translated, it gives CASSAGGMNTEAFF. Here the CDR3 is joined to the reference TRBV18 and TRBJ1-1 genes, and the full variable domain is: NAGVMQNPRHLVRRRGQEARLRCSPMKGHSHVYWYRQLPEEGLKFMVYLQKENIIDESGMPKERFSAEFPKEGPSILRIQQVVRGDSAAYFCASSAGGMNTEAFFGQGTRLTVV.